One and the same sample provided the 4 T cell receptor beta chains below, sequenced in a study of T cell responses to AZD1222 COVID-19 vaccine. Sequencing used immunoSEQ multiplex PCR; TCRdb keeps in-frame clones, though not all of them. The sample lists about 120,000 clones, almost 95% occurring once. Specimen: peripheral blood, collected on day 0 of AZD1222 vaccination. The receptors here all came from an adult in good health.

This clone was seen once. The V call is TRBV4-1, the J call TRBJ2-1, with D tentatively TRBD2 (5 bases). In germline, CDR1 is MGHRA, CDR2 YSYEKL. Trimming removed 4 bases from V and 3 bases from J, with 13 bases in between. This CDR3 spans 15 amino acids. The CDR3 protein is CASSREGVFYNEQFF. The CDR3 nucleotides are TGCGCCAGCAGCCGAGAGGGCGTCTTCTACAATGAGCAGTTCTTC.

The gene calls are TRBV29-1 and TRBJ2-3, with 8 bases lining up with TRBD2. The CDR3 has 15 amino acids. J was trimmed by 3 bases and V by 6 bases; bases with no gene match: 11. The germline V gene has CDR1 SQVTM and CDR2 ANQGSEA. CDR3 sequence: CSVPPGTRGTDTQYF. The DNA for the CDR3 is TGCAGCGTCCCCCCCGGGACTAGGGGAACAGATACGCAGTATTTT.

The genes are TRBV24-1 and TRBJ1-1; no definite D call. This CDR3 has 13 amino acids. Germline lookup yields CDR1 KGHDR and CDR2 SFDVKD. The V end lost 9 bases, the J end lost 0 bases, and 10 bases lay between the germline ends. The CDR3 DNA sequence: TGTGCCACCCGTTCAGAATTGAACACTGAAGCTTTCTTT. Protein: CATRSELNTEAFF.

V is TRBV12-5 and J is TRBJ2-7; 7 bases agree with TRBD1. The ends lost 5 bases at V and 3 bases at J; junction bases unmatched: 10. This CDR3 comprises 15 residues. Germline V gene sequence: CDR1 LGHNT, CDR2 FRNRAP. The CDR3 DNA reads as TGTGCTAGTGGTCCCCGACAGGGATCGTACTACGAGCAGTACGTC. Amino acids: CASGPRQGSYYEQYV.